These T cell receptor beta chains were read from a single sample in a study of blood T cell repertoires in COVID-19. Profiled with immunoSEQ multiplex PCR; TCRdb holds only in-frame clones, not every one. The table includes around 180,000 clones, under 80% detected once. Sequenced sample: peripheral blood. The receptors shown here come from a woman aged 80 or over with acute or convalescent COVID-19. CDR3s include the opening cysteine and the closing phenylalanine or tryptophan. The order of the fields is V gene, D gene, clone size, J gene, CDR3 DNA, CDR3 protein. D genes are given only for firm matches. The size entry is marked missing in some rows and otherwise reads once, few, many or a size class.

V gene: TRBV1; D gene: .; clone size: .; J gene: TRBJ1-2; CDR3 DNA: TGCACCAGCAGCCAAGACCGACCGGCAGGCAACTACACCTTC; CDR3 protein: CTSSQDRPAGNYTF
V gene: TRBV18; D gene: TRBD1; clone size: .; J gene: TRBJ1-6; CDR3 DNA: TGTGCCAGCTCGCCCAACACAGGGGGCGATTCACCCCTCCACTTT; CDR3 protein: CASSPNTGGDSPLHF
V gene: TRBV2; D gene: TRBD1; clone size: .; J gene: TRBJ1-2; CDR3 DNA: TGTGCCAGCAGTGCAATCCCGACAGGGTCCCCGGAAGCTAACTATGGCTACACCTTC; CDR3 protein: CASSAIPTGSPEANYGYTF
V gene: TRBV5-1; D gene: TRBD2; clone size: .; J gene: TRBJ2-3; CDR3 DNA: TGCGCCAGCGGCCCTAGCGGAAGCACAGATACGCAGTATTTT; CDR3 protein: CASGPSGSTDTQYF
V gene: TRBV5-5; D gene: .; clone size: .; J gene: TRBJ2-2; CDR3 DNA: TGTGCCAGCCGGACTACCAACACCGGGGAGCTGTTTTTT; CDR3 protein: CASRTTNTGELFF
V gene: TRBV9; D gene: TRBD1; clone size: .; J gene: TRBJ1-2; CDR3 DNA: TGTGCCAGCAAGGGGACAGGGGATCACTATGGCTACACCTTC; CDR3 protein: CASKGTGDHYGYTF
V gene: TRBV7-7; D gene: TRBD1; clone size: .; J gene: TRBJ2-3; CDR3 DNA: TGTGCCAGCAGCACCGGGACAGGGACAGATACGCAGTATTTT; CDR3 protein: CASSTGTGTDTQYF
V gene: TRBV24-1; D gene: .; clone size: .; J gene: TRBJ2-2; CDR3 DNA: TGTGCCACCAACCAGTTCACCGGGGAGCTGTTTTTT; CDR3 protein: CATNQFTGELFF
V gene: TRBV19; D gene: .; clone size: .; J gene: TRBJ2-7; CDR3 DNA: TGTGCCAGTAGTATAGGAGGCCGTAGCTCCTACGAGCAGTACTTC; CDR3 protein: CASSIGGRSSYEQYF
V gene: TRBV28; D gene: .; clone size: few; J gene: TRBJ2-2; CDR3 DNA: TGTGCCAGCAGTTCGGGACAGAACACCGGGGAGCTGTTTTTT; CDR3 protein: CASSSGQNTGELFF
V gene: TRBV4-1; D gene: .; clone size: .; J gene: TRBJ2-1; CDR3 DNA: TGCGCCAGCAGCCGGGTTTCAGACGGGAGGATCCTAGGGGGTGAGCAGTTCTTC; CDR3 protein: CASSRVSDGRILGGEQFF
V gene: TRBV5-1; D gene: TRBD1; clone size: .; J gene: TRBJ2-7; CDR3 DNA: TGCGCCAGCAGCTTGGCCGGGACAGAGCCTTCTCACGAGCAGTACTTC; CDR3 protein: CASSLAGTEPSHEQYF
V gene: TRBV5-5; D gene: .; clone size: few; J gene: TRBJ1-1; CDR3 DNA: TGTGCCAGCAGCTTGAGGCTCCGGGGGGCGGGTACTGAAGCTTTCTTT; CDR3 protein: CASSLRLRGAGTEAFF
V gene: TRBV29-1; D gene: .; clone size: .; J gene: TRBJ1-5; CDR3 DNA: TGCAGCGTCTCAGACAGCGATCAGCCCCAGCATTTT; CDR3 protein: CSVSDSDQPQHF
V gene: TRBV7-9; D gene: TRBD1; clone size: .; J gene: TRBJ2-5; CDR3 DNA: TGTGCCAGCAGCTCACTGCCACAGGGGCAAGAGACCCAGTACTTC; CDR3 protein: CASSSLPQGQETQYF
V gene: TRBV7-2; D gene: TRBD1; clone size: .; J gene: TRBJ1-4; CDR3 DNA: TGTGCCAGCAGCCCGCAGACAGGGTACGGAGAAAAACTGTTTTTT; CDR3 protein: CASSPQTGYGEKLFF
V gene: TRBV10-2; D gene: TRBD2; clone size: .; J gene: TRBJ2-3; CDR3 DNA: TGCGCCAGTAGACGGGCTAGCGGGAGTTCCGGCACAGATACGCAGTATTTT; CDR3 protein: CASRRASGSSGTDTQYF
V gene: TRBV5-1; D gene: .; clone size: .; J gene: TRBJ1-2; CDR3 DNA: TGCGCCAGCAGCTTGGTCGCGGGGCAGAACTATGGCTACACCTTC; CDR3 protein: CASSLVAGQNYGYTF
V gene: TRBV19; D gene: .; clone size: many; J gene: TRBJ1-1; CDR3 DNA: TGTGCCAGTAGTATGCCCGGGGAGAACACTGAAGCTTTCTTT; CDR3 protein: CASSMPGENTEAFF
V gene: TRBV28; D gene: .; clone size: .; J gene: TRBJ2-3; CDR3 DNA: TGTGCCAGCGGCGACTCGGGAAGGGTCTATGAGCTGTATTTT; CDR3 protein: CASGDSGRVYELYF
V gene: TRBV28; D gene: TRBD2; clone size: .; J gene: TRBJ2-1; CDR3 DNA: TGTGCCAGCAGCTGGGGGGGGAATTCCTACAATGAGCAGTTCTTC; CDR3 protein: CASSWGGNSYNEQFF
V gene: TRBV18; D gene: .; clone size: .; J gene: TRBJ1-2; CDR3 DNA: TGTGCCAGCTCACCGAGGGAAGGGATCCAATATGGCTACACCTTC; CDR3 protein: CASSPREGIQYGYTF
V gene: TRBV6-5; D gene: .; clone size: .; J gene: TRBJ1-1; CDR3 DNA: TGTGCCAGCAGTCCTCCCCCGGGTTATACTGAAGCTTTCTTT; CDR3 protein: CASSPPPGYTEAFF
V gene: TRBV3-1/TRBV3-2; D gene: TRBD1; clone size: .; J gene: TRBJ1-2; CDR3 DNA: TGTGCCAGCAGCCCGCTAGGACAGGGGAACTATGGCTACACCTTC; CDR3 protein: CASSPLGQGNYGYTF
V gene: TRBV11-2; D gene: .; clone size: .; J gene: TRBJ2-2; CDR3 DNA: TGTGCCAGCAGCTTATCGCAGTATCGATACACCGGGGAGCTGTTTTTT; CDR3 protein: CASSLSQYRYTGELFF
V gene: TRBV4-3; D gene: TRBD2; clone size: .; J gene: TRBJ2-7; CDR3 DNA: TGCGCCAGCAGCCAAGATGCAAGCGGGAGTCCCTACGAGCAGTACTTC; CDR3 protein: CASSQDASGSPYEQYF
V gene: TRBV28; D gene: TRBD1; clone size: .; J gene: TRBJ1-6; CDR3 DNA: TGTGCCAGCGAACCGCCGACAGGGGCTTCACCCCTCCACTTT; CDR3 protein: CASEPPTGASPLHF
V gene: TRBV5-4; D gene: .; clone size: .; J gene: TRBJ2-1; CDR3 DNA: TGTGCCAGCAGCTTGGGTACGGGACTCAGCTCCTACAATGAGCAGTTCTTC; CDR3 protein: CASSLGTGLSSYNEQFF
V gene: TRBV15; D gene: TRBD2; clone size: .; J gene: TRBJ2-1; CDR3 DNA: TGTGCCACCAGCAGAGGACTAGCGGGAGATTTCTCCTACAATGAGCAGTTCTTC; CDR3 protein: CATSRGLAGDFSYNEQFF
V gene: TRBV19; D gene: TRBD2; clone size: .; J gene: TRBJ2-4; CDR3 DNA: TGTGCCAGTAGTCCACGAGCCCCTGTACTAGCGTCGGGAAAGGCCAAAAACATTCAGTACTTC; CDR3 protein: CASSPRAPVLASGKAKNIQYF
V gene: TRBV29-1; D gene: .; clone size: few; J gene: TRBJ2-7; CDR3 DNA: TGCAGCGTTGGGGGAGTCAGGAAAGACCCCTACGAGCAGTACTTC; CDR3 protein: CSVGGVRKDPYEQYF
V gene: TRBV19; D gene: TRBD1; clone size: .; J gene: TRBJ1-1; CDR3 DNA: TGTGCCAGTATGTGGGTTACAGGGGCGTACACTGAAGCTTTCTTT; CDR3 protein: CASMWVTGAYTEAFF
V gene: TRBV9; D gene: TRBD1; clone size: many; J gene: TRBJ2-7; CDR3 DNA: TGTGCCAGCAGCGCACAGACAGGGGGGCGCGAGCAGTACTTC; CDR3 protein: CASSAQTGGREQYF
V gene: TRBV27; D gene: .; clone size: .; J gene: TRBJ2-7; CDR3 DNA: TGTGCCAGCAGTTTAATAAGTCCGGGGGAGCAGTACTTC; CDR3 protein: CASSLISPGEQYF
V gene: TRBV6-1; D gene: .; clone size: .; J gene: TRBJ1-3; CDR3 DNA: TGTGCCAGCAGTGAAGCGTGGCAGGCGCTAAACACCATATATTTT; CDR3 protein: CASSEAWQALNTIYF
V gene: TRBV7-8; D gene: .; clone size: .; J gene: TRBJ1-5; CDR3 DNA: TGTGCCAGCAGCCCTATGTCTATGTCAGGGAGCAATCAGCCCCAGCATTTT; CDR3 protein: CASSPMSMSGSNQPQHF
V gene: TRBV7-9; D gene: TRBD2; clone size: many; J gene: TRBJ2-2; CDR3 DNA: TGTGCCAGCAGCTTAGCGGGACTAGCGGGAACAACGAACACCGGGGAGCTGTTTTTT; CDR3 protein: CASSLAGLAGTTNTGELFF
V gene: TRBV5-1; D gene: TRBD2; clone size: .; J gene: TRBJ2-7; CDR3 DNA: TGCGCCAGCAGCTTGGGGTTAGCGGGAGACTACGAGCAGTACTTC; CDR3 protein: CASSLGLAGDYEQYF
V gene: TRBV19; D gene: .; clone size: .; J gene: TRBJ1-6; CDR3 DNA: TGTGCCAGTGCCGCGGGTAATTCACCCCTCCACTTT; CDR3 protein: CASAAGNSPLHF
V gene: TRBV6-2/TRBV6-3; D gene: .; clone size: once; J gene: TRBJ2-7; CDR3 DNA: TGTGCCAGCAGTCAGGGCGCCGAGCAGTACTTC; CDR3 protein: CASSQGAEQYF
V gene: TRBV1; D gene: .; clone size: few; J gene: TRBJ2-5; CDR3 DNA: TGCACCAGCAGTCCCTCAGGGCTAGCGGGAGAGGGCAGTCGGACCCAGTACTTC; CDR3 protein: CTSSPSGLAGEGSRTQYF
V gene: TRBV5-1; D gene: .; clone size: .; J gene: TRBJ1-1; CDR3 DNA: TGCGCCAGCAGCTTGGCAGGGTTACAAAACACTGAAGCTTTCTTT; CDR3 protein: CASSLAGLQNTEAFF
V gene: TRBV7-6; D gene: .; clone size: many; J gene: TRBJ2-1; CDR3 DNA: TGTGCCAGCAGCTTCCAACTCGGTGGGGGGAATGAGCAGTTCTTC; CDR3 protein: CASSFQLGGGNEQFF
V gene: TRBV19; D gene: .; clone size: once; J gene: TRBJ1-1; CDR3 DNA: TGTGCCAGTAGTACGCATCTAGGCACTGAAGCTTTCTTT; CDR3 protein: CASSTHLGTEAFF
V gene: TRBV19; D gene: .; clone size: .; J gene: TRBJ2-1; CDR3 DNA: TGTGCCAGTAGTATTAGGGGCATGTGGACTGAGCAGTTCTTC; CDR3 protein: CASSIRGMWTEQFF
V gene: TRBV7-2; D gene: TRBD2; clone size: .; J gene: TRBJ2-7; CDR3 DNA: TGCGCCAGCAGCGGGCAGCGGGAGAACTACGAGCAGTACTTC; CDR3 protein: CASSGQRENYEQYF
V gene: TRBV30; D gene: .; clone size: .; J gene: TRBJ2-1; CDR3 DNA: TGTGCCTGCCTAACGGGACTCAGCTCCTACAATGAGCAGTTCTTC; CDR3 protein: CACLTGLSSYNEQFF
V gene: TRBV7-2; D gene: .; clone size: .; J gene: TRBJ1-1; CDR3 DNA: TGTGCCAGCAGCTTCGGGAGGGTGGCCACTGAAGCTTTCTTT; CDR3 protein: CASSFGRVATEAFF
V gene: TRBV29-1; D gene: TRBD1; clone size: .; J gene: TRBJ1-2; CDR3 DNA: TGCAGCGTTGAAGATCCCCGGGACAGGGGGCTTGGCTACACCTTC; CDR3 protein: CSVEDPRDRGLGYTF
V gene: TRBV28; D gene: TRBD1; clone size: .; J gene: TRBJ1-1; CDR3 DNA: TGTGCCAGCAGTTTAATCCCGACAGGGGGCTTTTTGCGAGCTTTCTTT; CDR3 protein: CASSLIPTGGFLRAFF
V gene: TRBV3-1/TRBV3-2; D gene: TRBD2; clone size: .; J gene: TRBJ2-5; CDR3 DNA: TGTGCCAGCACCCACTTCACTAGCGGTTTGGGGGAGACCCAGTACTTC; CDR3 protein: CASTHFTSGLGETQYF
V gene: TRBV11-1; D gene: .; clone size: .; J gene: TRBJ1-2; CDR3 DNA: TGTGCCAGCAGCTTAGGGTTGCAGGATCCGAACTATGGCTACACCTTC; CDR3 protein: CASSLGLQDPNYGYTF
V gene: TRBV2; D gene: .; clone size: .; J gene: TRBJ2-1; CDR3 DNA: TGTGCCAGCAGGACACCTTACAATGAGCAGTTCTTC; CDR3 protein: CASRTPYNEQFF
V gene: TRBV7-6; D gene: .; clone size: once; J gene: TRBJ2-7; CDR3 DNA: TGTGCCAGCAGCTCGCAGGGTTACGAGCAGTACTTC; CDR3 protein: CASSSQGYEQYF
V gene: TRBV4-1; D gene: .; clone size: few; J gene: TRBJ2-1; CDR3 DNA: TGCGCCAGCAGCCAAGAATCGGAGCAGTTCTTC; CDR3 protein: CASSQESEQFF
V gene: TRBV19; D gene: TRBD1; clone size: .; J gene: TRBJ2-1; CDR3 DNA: TGTGCCAGTAGTATCCCCGGGACAGGGTGGAATGAGCAGTTCTTC; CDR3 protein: CASSIPGTGWNEQFF
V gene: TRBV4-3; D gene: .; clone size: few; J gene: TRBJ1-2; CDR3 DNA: TGCGCCAGCAGCCAAGGGGGCCGGACAGTGGACTATGGCTACACCTTC; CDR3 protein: CASSQGGRTVDYGYTF
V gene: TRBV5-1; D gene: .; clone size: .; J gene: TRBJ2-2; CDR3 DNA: TGCGCCAGCAGCTTGGCCTCGGGGGGCGCGGGCACCGGGGAGCTGTTTTTT; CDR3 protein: CASSLASGGAGTGELFF
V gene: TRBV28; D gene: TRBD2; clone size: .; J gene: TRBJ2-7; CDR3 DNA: TGTGCCAGCAGAAAAGCGGGAGGCTCCTACGAGCAGTACTTC; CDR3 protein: CASRKAGGSYEQYF